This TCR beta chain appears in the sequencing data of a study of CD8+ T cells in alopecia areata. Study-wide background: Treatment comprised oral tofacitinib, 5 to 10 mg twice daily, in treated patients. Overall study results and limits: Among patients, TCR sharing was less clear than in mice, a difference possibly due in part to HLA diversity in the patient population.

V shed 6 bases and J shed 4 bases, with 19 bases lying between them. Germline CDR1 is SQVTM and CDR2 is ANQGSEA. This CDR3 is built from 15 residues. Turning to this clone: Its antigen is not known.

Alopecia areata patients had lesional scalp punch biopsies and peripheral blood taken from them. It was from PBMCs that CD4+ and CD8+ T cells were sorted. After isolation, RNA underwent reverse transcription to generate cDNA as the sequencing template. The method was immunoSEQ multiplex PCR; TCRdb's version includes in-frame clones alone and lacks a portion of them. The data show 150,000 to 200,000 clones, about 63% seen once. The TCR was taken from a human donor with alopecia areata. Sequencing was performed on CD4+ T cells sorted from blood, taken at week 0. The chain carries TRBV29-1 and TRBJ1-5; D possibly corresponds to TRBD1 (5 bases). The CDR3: CSVGWTSPDNQPQHF. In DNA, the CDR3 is TGCAGCGTGGGATGGACATCACCCGATAATCAGCCCCAGCATTTT.